This paragraph covers one T cell receptor (beta chain) sequence. Germline CDR1 and CDR2: LGHNA and YSLEER. V was shortened by 0 bases and J by 6 bases, with 6 bases between the two germline ends. There are 13 residues in the CDR3. The data were obtained in a study of radiotherapy plus CTLA-4 blockade in lung cancer. The assay was immunoSEQ multiplex PCR, and TCRdb's table has in-frame clones only and misses some. Of tens of thousands of clones listed, around four fifths were seen once; the top ten hold approximately 4.3%. Sequencing was performed on peripheral blood, taken from a patient treated with radiotherapy plus ipilimumab. This receptor was taken from a human donor with non-small cell lung cancer who had a partial response to radiotherapy plus ipilimumab. The V call is TRBV4-3, the J call TRBJ2-1; D unclear. CDR3 sequence reads: CASSQDPGNEQFF. The CDR3 coding sequence is TGCGCCAGCAGCCAAGATCCCGGCAATGAGCAGTTCTTC.